Reported below is one T cell receptor beta chain. These data belong to a study of T cell responses to AZD1222 COVID-19 vaccine. This table comes from immunoSEQ multiplex PCR, and its TCRdb copy is limited to in-frame clones, with some not included. Of under 150,000 clones detected, 75% to 85% appear once; the ten largest clones hold approximately 4%. Losses at the gene ends were 7 bases for V and 3 bases for J; bases not matched to a gene: 11. Per the germline V gene, CDR1 is MNHNY and CDR2 is SVGAGI (reference sequence). The CDR3 runs 16 residues. The receptor's source is an adult in good health. The V and J genes are TRBV6-6 and TRBJ2-3; 9 positions agree with TRBD1. The sequencing used peripheral blood, collected on day 0 of MenACWY control vaccination. The CDR3 sequence is CASTEGGTGTTDTQYF. In DNA, the CDR3 is TGTGCCAGCACGGAGGGGGGGACAGGGACGACAGATACGCAGTATTTT.